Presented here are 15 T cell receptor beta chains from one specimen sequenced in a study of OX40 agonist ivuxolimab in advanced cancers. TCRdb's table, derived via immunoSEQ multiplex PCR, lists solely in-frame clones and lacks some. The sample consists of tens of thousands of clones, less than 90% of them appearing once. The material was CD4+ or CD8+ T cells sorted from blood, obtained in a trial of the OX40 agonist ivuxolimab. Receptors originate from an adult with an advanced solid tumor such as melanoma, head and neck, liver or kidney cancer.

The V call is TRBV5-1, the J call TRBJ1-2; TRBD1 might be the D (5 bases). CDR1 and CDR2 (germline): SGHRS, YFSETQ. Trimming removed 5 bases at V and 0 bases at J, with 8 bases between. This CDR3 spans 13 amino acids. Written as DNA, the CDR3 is TGCGCCAGCAGGGGGCAGGCTAACTATGGCTACACCTTC. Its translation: CASRGQANYGYTF.

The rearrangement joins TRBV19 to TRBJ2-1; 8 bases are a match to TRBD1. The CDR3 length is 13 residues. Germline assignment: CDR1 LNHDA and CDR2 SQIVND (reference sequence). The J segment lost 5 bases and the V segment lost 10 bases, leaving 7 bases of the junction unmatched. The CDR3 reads CATDPGGNNEQFF. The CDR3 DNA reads TGTGCCACCGATCCAGGGGGCAACAATGAGCAGTTCTTC.

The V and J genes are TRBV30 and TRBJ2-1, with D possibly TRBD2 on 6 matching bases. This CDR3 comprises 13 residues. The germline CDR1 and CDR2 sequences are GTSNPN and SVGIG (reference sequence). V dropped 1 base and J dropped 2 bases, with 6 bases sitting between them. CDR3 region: CAWSGGAYNEQFF. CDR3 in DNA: TGTGCCTGGAGTGGGGGGGCCTACAATGAGCAGTTCTTC.

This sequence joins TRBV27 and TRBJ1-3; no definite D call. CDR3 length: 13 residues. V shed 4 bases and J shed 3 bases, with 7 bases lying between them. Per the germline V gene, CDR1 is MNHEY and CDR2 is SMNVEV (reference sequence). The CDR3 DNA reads TGTGCCAGCAGTTCCATAAATGGAAACACCATATATTTT. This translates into CASSSINGNTIYF.

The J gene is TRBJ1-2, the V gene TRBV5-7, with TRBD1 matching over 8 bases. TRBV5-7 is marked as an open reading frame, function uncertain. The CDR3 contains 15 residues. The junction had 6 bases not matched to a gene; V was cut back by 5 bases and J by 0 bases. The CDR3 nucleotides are TGTGCCAGCAGTTTTGGACAGGGAGCTAACTATGGCTACACCTTC. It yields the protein CASSFGQGANYGYTF.

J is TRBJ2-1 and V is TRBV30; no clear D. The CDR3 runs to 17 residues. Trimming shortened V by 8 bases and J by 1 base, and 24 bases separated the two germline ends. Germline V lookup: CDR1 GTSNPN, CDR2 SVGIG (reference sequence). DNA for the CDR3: TGTGCCGGGAATGGCCCTTCAGGCGATTGGTCCTACAATGAGCAGTTCTTC. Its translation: CAGNGPSGDWSYNEQFF.

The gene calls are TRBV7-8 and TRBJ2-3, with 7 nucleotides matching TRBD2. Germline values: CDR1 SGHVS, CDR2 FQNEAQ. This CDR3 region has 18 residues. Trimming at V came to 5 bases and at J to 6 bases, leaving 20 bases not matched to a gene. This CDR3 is CASSTGIGLSGMGDTQYF. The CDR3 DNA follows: TGTGCCAGCAGCACGGGTATAGGACTCAGCGGGATGGGGGATACGCAGTATTTT. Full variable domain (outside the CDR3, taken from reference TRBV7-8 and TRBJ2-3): GAGVSQSPRYKVAKRGQDVALRCDPISGHVSLFWYQQALGQGPEFLTYFQNEAQLDKSGLPSDRFFAERPEGSVSTLKIQRTQQEDSAVYLCASSTGIGLSGMGDTQYFGPGTRLTVL.

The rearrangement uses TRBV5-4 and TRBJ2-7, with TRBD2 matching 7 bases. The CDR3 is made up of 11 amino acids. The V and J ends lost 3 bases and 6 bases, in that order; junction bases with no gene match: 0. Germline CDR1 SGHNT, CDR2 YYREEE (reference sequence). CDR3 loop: CASSSGGEQYF. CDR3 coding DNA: TGTGCCAGCAGCTCGGGGGGCGAGCAGTACTTC.

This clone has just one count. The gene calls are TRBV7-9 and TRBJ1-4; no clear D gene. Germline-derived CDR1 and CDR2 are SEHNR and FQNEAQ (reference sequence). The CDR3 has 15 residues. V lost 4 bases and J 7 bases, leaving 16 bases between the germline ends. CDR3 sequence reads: CASSSELGVAEKLFF. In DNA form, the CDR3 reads TGTGCCAGCAGCTCCGAACTGGGTGTAGCTGAAAAACTGTTTTTT.

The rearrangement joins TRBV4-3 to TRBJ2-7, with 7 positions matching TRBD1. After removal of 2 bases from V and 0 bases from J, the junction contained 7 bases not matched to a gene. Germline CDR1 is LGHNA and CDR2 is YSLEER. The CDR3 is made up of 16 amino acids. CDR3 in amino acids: CASSQSTGVSSYEQYF. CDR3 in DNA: TGCGCCAGCAGCCAATCCACAGGGGTATCCTCCTACGAGCAGTACTTC.

CDR3 protein: CASSLSTSASYNEQFF. As DNA, the CDR3 is TGTGCCAGCAGCTTATCGACTAGCGCGTCCTACAATGAGCAGTTCTTC. The chain couples TRBV7-2 to TRBJ2-1, with TRBD2 identical over 8 bases. The CDR3 has 16 residues. Germline V CDR1 and CDR2: SGHTA, FQGNSA. Trimming removed 2 bases from V and 1 base from J; junction bases left unmatched: 4.

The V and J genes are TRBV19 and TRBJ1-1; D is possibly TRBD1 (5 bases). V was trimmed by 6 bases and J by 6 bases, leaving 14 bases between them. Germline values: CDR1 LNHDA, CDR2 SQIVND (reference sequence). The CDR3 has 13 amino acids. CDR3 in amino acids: CASSFGRGAEAFF. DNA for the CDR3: TGTGCCAGTAGCTTCGGCCGGGGGGCTGAAGCTTTCTTT.

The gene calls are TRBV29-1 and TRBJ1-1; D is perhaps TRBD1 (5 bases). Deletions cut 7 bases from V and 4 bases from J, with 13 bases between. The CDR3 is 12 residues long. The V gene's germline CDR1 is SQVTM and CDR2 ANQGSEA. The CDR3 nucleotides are TGCAGCGGCCGGGACTATGGCACTGAAGCTTTCTTT. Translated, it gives CSGRDYGTEAFF.

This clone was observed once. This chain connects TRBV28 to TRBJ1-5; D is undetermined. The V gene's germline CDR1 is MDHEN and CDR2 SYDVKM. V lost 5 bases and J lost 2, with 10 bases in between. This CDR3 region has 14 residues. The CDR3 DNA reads TGTGCCAGCAGTACCCAGCTGGGCAATCAGCCCCAGCATTTT. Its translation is CASSTQLGNQPQHF.

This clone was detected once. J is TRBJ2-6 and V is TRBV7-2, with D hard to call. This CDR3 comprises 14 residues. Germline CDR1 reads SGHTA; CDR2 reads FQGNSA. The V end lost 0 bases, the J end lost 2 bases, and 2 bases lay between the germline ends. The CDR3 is CASSLAPGANVLTF. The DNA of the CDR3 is TGTGCCAGCAGCTTAGCGCCTGGGGCCAACGTCCTGACTTTC.